The sequence of this T cell receptor (beta chain) was determined in a study of OX40 agonist ivuxolimab in advanced cancers. Study-wide results and limits: CD4+ and CD8+ blood T cells expanded clonally by week 6 at 0.1 to 3.0 mg/kg.

Here immunoSEQ multiplex PCR was the method, and the copy in TCRdb shows in-frame clones only, minus some. The sample includes roughly 100,000 clones, more than 75% seen only once; the top ten take under 2%. The length of the CDR3 is 14 residues. Trimming took off 8 bases at V and 0 bases at J, with 14 bases between the two ends. CDR1 is GTSNPN and CDR2 is SVGIG in the germline V gene (reference sequence). Worth noting for this clone: What it recognizes is unknown.

Patients had blood sampled at baseline and again on cycle 4 day 1 and cycle 7 day 1. The receptor was derived from an adult with an advanced solid tumor such as melanoma, head and neck, liver or kidney cancer. The chain combines TRBV30 with TRBJ2-1; D ambiguous. The sample here was CD4+ or CD8+ T cells sorted from blood, taken in a trial of the OX40 agonist ivuxolimab. CDR3 protein: CALGQQPSYNEQFF. Here the CDR3 DNA reads TGTGCCCTAGGTCAACAGCCCTCCTACAATGAGCAGTTCTTC.